This TCR beta chain was identified during a study of shared clonotypes between healthy human individuals. This clone was detected only once. Trimming stripped 0 bases from V and 5 bases from J, with 14 bases between. The CDR3 runs 15 residues. Germline CDR1 SGDLS, CDR2 YYNGEE. Only in-frame clones appear in the TCRdb table, and some are missing; sequencing was by immunoSEQ multiplex PCR. This sample has more than 2,000,000 clones, with roughly 93% found just once. The sequencing sample was made of naive CD4+ T cells from PBMCs. As to subset: CD45RA+ positively selected. This clonotype was obtained from a man younger than 30 in good health. Some clones in this sample may be carry-over from other donors' samples. The chain recombines TRBV9 with TRBJ2-5, with D possibly being TRBD2 (5 bases). In nucleotides, the CDR3 is TGTGCCAGCAGCGTAGGCCCTCTAGCCACGGAGACCCAGTACTTC. It encodes CASSVGPLATETQYF.